Included here is one T cell receptor (beta chain) sequence, with context. Its antigen is still unknown. The CDR3 is 14 residues long. The germline V gene has CDR1 MNHEY and CDR2 SMNVEV (reference sequence). The V end lost 8 bases, the J end lost 6 bases, and 17 bases lay between the germline ends. These data originate in a study of cytomegalovirus exposure and HLA in healthy donors. Primers for the PCR totalled 60 Vbeta and 13 Jbeta. The table came from immunoSEQ multiplex PCR; TCRdb's copy has only in-frame clones and leaves some out. This sample has more than 90,000 clones, with roughly three quarters found just once. Points from the study as a whole: In an earlier analysis, in 620 or so donors, most V segments appeared productive either ~87% or ~30% of the time.

Healthy bone marrow donors formed the donor group. This receptor was taken from a woman aged 60-70 years in good health and CMV-seronegative. The sample was PBMCs. The chain joins TRBV27 to TRBJ1-5; D possibly corresponds to TRBD1 (5 bases). CDR3 nucleotide sequence: TGTGCCAGCGGAGATGGGCAGGGCGCTCAGCCCCAGCATTTT. It translates to CASGDGQGAQPQHF.